A single sample is the source of the 28 T cell receptor beta chains below, sequenced in a study of T cells in Graves' hyperthyroidism and ophthalmopathy. Template material for amplifying TCR beta CDR3 regions consisted of RNA transcripts. The study used the HTBI primer set for a first-round RT-PCR of the TCR CDR3. TCRdb passed the multiplex PCR reads through MiXCR, listing each CDR3 protein once. The sample shows around 300,000 distinct CDR3 sequences, approximately 16% of them seen only once. The sequencing input was blood. Receptors were obtained from a woman between 45 and 60 years old with Graves' hyperthyroidism that later progressed to Graves' ophthalmopathy.

The rearrangement joins TRBV20-1 to TRBJ2-2, with 8 bases aligning to TRBD2. CDR1 is DFQATT, CDR2 SNEGSKA, per germline (reference sequence). V gave up 3 bases and J gave up 6 bases; unmatched junction bases: 12. The CDR3 is 16 amino acids. The CDR3 loop is CSASPSGGRAPGELFF. In DNA form, the CDR3 reads TGCAGTGCTAGCCCCTCGGGAGGGAGGGCCCCCGGGGAGCTGTTTTTT.

This clonotype was seen many times. The chain carries TRBV27 and TRBJ2-7, with no clear D. CDR3 length equals 13 residues. Trimming removed 8 bases from V and 5 bases from J, with 16 bases in between. The germline V gene has CDR1 MNHEY and CDR2 SMNVEV (reference sequence). DNA of the CDR3: TGTGCCAGCGGGTCGCAGTGGGGTAACGAGCAGTACTTC. It specifies CASGSQWGNEQYF.

In regard to this clonotype: A much larger clone differs by one base, so this may be a read error. The chain is built from TRBV2 and TRBJ1-2; no reliable D call. The CDR3 totals 12 residues. Germline assignment: CDR1 SNHLY and CDR2 FYNNEI. Deletions cut 7 bases from V and 8 bases from J, with 14 bases between. CDR3 sequence reads: CASNSKEEGYTF. The CDR3 region has the DNA TGTGCCAGCAACAGCAAGGAGGAGGGCTACACCTTC.

This clonotype was counted ten times or more. The chain has TRBV30 and TRBJ1-1; 7 nucleotides align to TRBD1. Germline trimming cut 4 bases from V and 0 bases from J; bases unmatched to any gene: 2. Germline CDR1 GTSNPN, CDR2 SVGIG (reference sequence). The CDR3 is 13 residues long. CDR3 nucleotides: TGTGCCTGGACCACAGGGGTGAACACTGAAGCTTTCTTT. This encodes CAWTTGVNTEAFF.

This clonotype was observed many times. The chain employs TRBV11-2 and TRBJ2-5, with 8 bases matching TRBD1. V was clipped by 7 bases and J by 4 bases; unmatched bases: 11. Germline CDR1 reads SGHAT; CDR2 reads FQNNGV. The CDR3 contains 15 residues. In nucleotides, the CDR3 is TGTGCCAGCAACCTAGGACAGGGACAATCAGAGACCCAGTACTTC. Its translation is CASNLGQGQSETQYF.

This clonotype was counted many times. V is TRBV20-1 and J is TRBJ2-5; TRBD1 or TRBD2 may be the D gene (6 bases each). The V gene's germline CDR1 is DFQATT and CDR2 SNEGSKA (reference sequence). The CDR3 has 14 residues. Trimming removed 3 bases at V and 4 bases at J, with 15 bases between. CDR3 region: CSASIRGRAETQYF. The CDR3 DNA reads TGCAGTGCTAGCATACGGGGGCGCGCAGAGACCCAGTACTTC.

This clonotype showed up just a few times. This sequence joins TRBV9 and TRBJ1-2; D unclear. Germline V gene lookup returns CDR1 SGDLS and CDR2 YYNGEE. With 3 bases removed from V and 4 bases from J, the gap between germline ends came to 13 bases. The length of the CDR3 is 14 residues. The CDR3 reads CASSGTPNSYGYTF. The DNA for the CDR3 is TGTGCCAGCAGCGGGACCCCGAACAGCTATGGCTACACCTTC.

This clonotype occurred many times. The chain employs TRBV5-1 and TRBJ2-1; tentatively, D is TRBD1 or TRBD2 (5 bases each). The V gene's germline CDR1 is SGHRS and CDR2 YFSETQ. The CDR3 extends over 16 amino acids. V lost 6 bases, J lost 7 bases, and 23 bases lay in between. The CDR3 DNA reads TGCGCCAGCACTATACCAGGGCCCGGGGTGGGGAATGAGCAGTTCTTC. It yields the protein CASTIPGPGVGNEQFF.

This chain uses TRBV27 with TRBJ2-2; D is uncertain. This CDR3 has 12 residues. Germline values: CDR1 MNHEY, CDR2 SMNVEV (reference sequence). Trimming removed 8 bases from V and 2 bases from J, with 6 bases in between. CDR3 coding DNA: TGTGCCAGCGACACCAACACCGGGGAGCTGTTTTTT. It specifies CASDTNTGELFF.

This clonotype was seen many times. The chain has TRBV12-3 or TRBV12-4 and TRBJ2-7; perhaps D is TRBD1 or TRBD2 (5 bases each). The CDR3 is 14 amino acids. The germline V and J ends were trimmed by 0 bases and 5 bases, with 11 bases remaining between them. CDR3 sequence: CASSLARQGDEQYF. The CDR3 coding sequence is TGTGCCAGCAGTTTAGCGCGGCAGGGAGACGAGCAGTACTTC.

This clonotype was counted a few times. One end of the junction is discordant with germline, which a read error may explain. This chain uses TRBV5-5 with TRBJ2-1, with D possibly being TRBD2 (6 bases). Germline CDR1 SGHKS, CDR2 YYEKEE (reference sequence). The CDR3 contains 14 residues. The CDR3 loop is CASRLGGPYNEQFF. CDR3 DNA: TGTGCCAGCAGGTTGGGGGGACCCTACAATGAGCAGTTCTTC.

This chain uses TRBV20-1 with TRBJ2-1; 12 nucleotides match TRBD2. With V trimmed by 5 bases and J by 4 bases, 3 bases remained unmatched. CDR3 size: 14 residues. CDR1 and CDR2 from the germline V gene are DFQATT and SNEGSKA (reference sequence). DNA of the CDR3: TGCAGTGCTTGGACTAGCGGGGTATACAATGAGCAGTTCTTC. The encoded protein is CSAWTSGVYNEQFF.

This clonotype was seen a few times. The CDR3 DNA follows: TGTGCCAGCAGTTCTCCCATATACGAGCAGTACTTC. Amino acids: CASSSPIYEQYF. The chain couples TRBV6-1 to TRBJ2-7; D gene ambiguous. The germline gives CDR1 MNHNS, CDR2 SASEGT. This CDR3 contains 12 residues. V was trimmed by 5 bases and J by 4 bases, leaving 9 bases between them.

In its sample, this clonotype was seen a few times. V is TRBV19 and J is TRBJ2-1; no clear D gene. The CDR3 consists of 16 residues. Germline V gene lookup returns CDR1 LNHDA and CDR2 SQIVND (reference sequence). Trimming took 4 bases from V and 5 from J, leaving 18 bases between them. As DNA, the CDR3 is TGTGCCAGTAGTACCACCCCCCTCCGGTCCGACAATGAGCAGTTCTTC. It is translated as CASSTTPLRSDNEQFF.

As concerns this clonotype: This may stem from a read error, because a much larger clone lies one nucleotide away. The V gene is TRBV20-1, the J gene TRBJ2-5; TRBD1 or TRBD2 may be the D gene (6 bases each). V was clipped by 0 bases and J by 4 bases, with 15 bases between them. Germline loops: CDR1 DFQATT, CDR2 SNEGSKA (reference sequence). The CDR3 runs 15 residues. The CDR3 sequence: CSARDTGAWGETQYF. CDR3 bases: TGCAGTGCTAGAGATACGGGGGCTTGGGGAGAGACCCAGTACTTC.

The DNA of the CDR3 is TGTGCCAGCAGAGAAGGGACTAGCGGGAGTGGTGAGCAGTTCTTC. Translated: CASREGTSGSGEQFF. The rearrangement uses TRBV28 and TRBJ2-1; TRBD2 matches at 14 bases. CDR3 length: 15 amino acids. V lost 6 bases to trimming and J lost 9 bases; unmatched junction nucleotides: 7. Per the germline V gene, CDR1 is MDHEN and CDR2 is SYDVKM. The whole variable domain, remainder taken from reference TRBV28 and TRBJ2-1, is DVKVTQSSRYLVKRTGEKVFLECVQDMDHENMFWYRQDPGLGLRLIYFSYDVKMKEKGDIPEGYSVSREKKERFSLILESASTNQTSMYLCASREGTSGSGEQFFGPGTRLTVL.

Comments on this clonotype: One end of the junction does not line up with germline, which may come from a read error. This chain's CDR3 is CASSIQGLLYSNQPRHF. For the CDR3, the DNA is TGTGCCAGTAGTATTCAGGGCCTCCTCTATAGCAATCAGCCCCGGCATTTT. The gene calls are TRBV19 and TRBJ1-5; possibly TRBD1 for D (5 bases). The CDR3 runs to 17 residues. In germline, CDR1 is LNHDA, CDR2 SQIVND (reference sequence).

This clonotype was picked up many times. J is TRBJ2-3 and V is TRBV18; D is unclear. This CDR3 region has 12 residues. V was clipped by 4 bases and J by 5 bases, with 7 bases between them. Germline V gene lookup returns CDR1 KGHSH and CDR2 LQKENI. CDR3 in amino acids: CASSRYGDTQYF. Written as DNA, the CDR3 is TGTGCCAGCTCACGATATGGAGATACGCAGTATTTT.

This clonotype was seen ten or more times. The chain recombines TRBV3-1 with TRBJ1-4; TRBD1 aligns across 8 bases. The CDR3 consists of 17 residues. V gave up 1 base and J gave up 10 bases; unmatched junction bases: 14. Germline CDR1 reads LGHDT; CDR2 reads YNNKEL (reference sequence). In DNA form, the CDR3 reads TGTGCCAGCAGCCAAGCCCTAGCCCAGGGGGCGCGAGGAAAACTGTTTTTT. Residues: CASSQALAQGARGKLFF.

This clonotype appeared many times. The rearrangement joins TRBV11-3 to TRBJ2-2; D is uncertain. The V gene lost 1 base and the J gene lost 0 bases, with 6 bases spanning the gap. The CDR3 spans 15 residues. CDR1 is SGHNT, CDR2 YENEEA, per germline. CDR3 loop: CASSLGLANTGELFF. The DNA for the CDR3 is TGTGCCAGCAGCTTAGGGCTTGCGAACACCGGGGAGCTGTTTTTT.

This chain connects TRBV29-1 to TRBJ2-3, with TRBD2 matching over 7 bases. The CDR3 covers 14 residues. Germline V gene lookup returns CDR1 SQVTM and CDR2 ANQGSEA. V shed 4 bases, J shed 3 bases, and the junction held 7 bases outside the gene matches. This CDR3 reads CSVVTSWGTDTQYF. The CDR3 nucleotides are TGCAGCGTTGTGACTAGCTGGGGAACAGATACGCAGTATTTT.

This clonotype was detected ten times or more. The V and J genes are TRBV11-2 and TRBJ2-5; D may be TRBD2 (6 bases). This CDR3 has 15 amino acids. Between the trimmed V and J ends, which lost 1 base and 1 base, there was a span of 10 bases. Per germline, CDR1 SGHAT and CDR2 FQNNGV. CDR3: CASSLVPGAQETQYF. The CDR3 bases are TGTGCCAGCAGCTTAGTCCCGGGAGCCCAAGAGACCCAGTACTTC.

This clonotype was picked up many times. V usage is TRBV3-1 and J usage is TRBJ2-1, with TRBD2 identical over 8 bases. Germline CDR1 is LGHDT and CDR2 is YNNKEL (reference sequence). The CDR3 is 17 residues long. The V and J ends lost 3 bases and 3 bases, in that order; junction bases with no gene match: 10. The CDR3 DNA reads TGTGCCAGCAGCCATAGCGATAGCGGGGCCCTCTACAATGAGCAGTTCTTC. It yields the protein CASSHSDSGALYNEQFF.

This clonotype was recorded many times. J is TRBJ2-7 and V is TRBV6-1; TRBD2 agrees at 9 bases. Germline CDR1 and CDR2: MNHNS and SASEGT. Trimming at V came to 4 bases and at J to 3 bases, leaving 4 bases not matched to a gene. CDR3 length: 14 amino acids. The CDR3 loop is CASSGSGSGYEQYF. CDR3 in DNA: TGTGCCAGCAGTGGTAGCGGGAGTGGCTACGAGCAGTACTTC.

This clonotype was seen many times. This chain joins TRBV27 and TRBJ1-1, with 10 bases aligning to TRBD1. The CDR3 runs 15 residues. V gave up 5 bases and J gave up 8 bases; unmatched junction bases: 11. Looked up from germline, CDR1 is MNHEY and CDR2 is SMNVEV (reference sequence). DNA of the CDR3: TGTGCCAGCAGTCCTCGACAGGGGGCTGGGGGCGAAGCTTTCTTT. It translates to CASSPRQGAGGEAFF.

This clonotype was recorded once. The chain has TRBV27 and TRBJ2-5, with TRBD2 as a possible D gene (6 bases). The ends were cut back, 6 bases at V and 5 bases at J, with 19 bases in the middle. The CDR3 spans 15 residues. From germline, CDR1 is MNHEY and CDR2 SMNVEV (reference sequence). The CDR3 nucleotides read TGTGCCAGCAGCGATATAGCGGCAGTCGGGGAGACCCAGTACTTC. Residues: CASSDIAAVGETQYF.

Many counts were recorded for this clonotype. J is TRBJ2-7 and V is TRBV13; perhaps D is TRBD1 or TRBD2 (5 bases each). The CDR3 is made up of 13 amino acids. The germline gives CDR1 PRHDT, CDR2 FYEKMQ (reference sequence). Trimming removed 5 bases from V and 7 bases from J, with 15 bases in between. This CDR3 is CASSEVRGMEQYF. Here the CDR3 DNA reads TGTGCCAGCAGCGAGGTGAGGGGAATGGAGCAGTACTTC.

This clonotype has ten or more counts. V is TRBV30 and J is TRBJ2-1; 8 nucleotides line up with TRBD1. Germline V CDR1 and CDR2: GTSNPN, SVGIG (reference sequence). There are 14 residues in the CDR3. The V gene end was trimmed by 1 base and the J gene end by 5 bases; junction bases not matched to a gene: 4. This CDR3 is CAWSGDRRNNEQFF. In nucleotides, the CDR3 is TGTGCCTGGAGTGGGGACAGGCGCAACAATGAGCAGTTCTTC. The full variable domain, its missing parts supplied by reference TRBV30 and TRBJ2-1, is SQTIHQWPATLVQPVGSPLSLECTVEGTSNPNLYWYRQAAGRGLQLLFYSVGIGQISSEVPQNLSASRPQDRQFILSSKKLLLSDSGFYLCAWSGDRRNNEQFFGPGTRLTVL.